The clone carrying this T cell receptor beta chain has a handful of counts. From germline, CDR1 is SGHAT and CDR2 FQNNGV. V was shortened by 0 bases and J by 8 bases, with 10 bases between the two germline ends. This CDR3 has 13 amino acids. The source of the sample is a study of blood T cell repertoires in COVID-19. Study at large: COVID-19 samples from acute and convalescent phases originated in the United States, Italy and Spain.

Study processing details: Amplified reference gene primers provided the basis for estimating nucleated cell counts. TCRdb's table, derived via immunoSEQ multiplex PCR, lists solely in-frame clones and lacks some. V and J calls and clone size are given by that table; D and trimming were obtained from the DNA. The sample contains 70,000 or so clones, approximately 90% of which appear only once. The V call is TRBV11-2, the J call TRBJ1-2, with D maybe TRBD1 (5 bases). The specimen sequenced was peripheral blood. The clonotype originates from a man aged 55 to 70 with acute or convalescent COVID-19. CDR3 residues: CASSLDSGRGYTF. DNA for the CDR3: TGTGCCAGCAGCTTAGATTCAGGGAGGGGCTACACCTTC.